This T cell receptor beta chain emerged from a study of T-cell reconstitution after alpha-beta-depleted transplantation in children. The authors prepared the TCRbeta library with unique molecular identifiers. One entry per CDR3 protein, called by TCRdb with MiXCR from the PCR reads. Of approximately 200,000 distinct CDR3 sequences in the sample, roughly 14% were seen once. In this sample, this clonotype turned up many times. Germline-derived CDR1 and CDR2 are DFQATT and SNEGSKA (reference sequence). Trimming removed 0 bases from V and 6 bases from J, with 17 bases in between. The CDR3 runs 15 residues.

The sequencing here drew on PBMCs from the stem cell graft donor, taken from the stem cell graft. V and J are TRBV20-1 and TRBJ1-1; possibly TRBD1 for D (6 bases). This receptor was obtained from a human donor who donated a stem cell graft to a child with acute lymphoblastic leukemia. The DNA of the CDR3 is TGCAGTGCTAGAGATCTTGTAAGGGGGAGGTCTGAAGCTTTCTTT. Translated, it gives CSARDLVRGRSEAFF.